The T cell receptor (beta chain) described here comes from a study of Ad26.COV2.S vaccination and SARS-CoV-2 variants. The V gene end was trimmed by 0 bases and the J gene end by 10 bases; junction bases not matched to a gene: 5. This CDR3 region has 13 residues. Germline V gene data show CDR1 as SGHNT and CDR2 as YYREEE (reference sequence). Treatment: 15 to 20 received Ad26.COV2.S at low or high dose, single or two shots; 5 received placebo; per-sample allocation not given. The study sampled participants on day 63 after the first vaccine or placebo injection. Some clones are missing from TCRdb's copy, which holds only in-frame ones; the method was immunoSEQ multiplex PCR. The table shows about 680,000 clones, with roughly 90% occurring only once. This clone was recorded once.

Sequencing used peripheral blood, obtained in a trial of Ad26.COV2.S vaccine versus placebo. This chain joins TRBV5-4 and TRBJ1-1; 8 bases are a match to TRBD1. This TCR was sampled from a person between 18 and 65 years old who received the Ad26.COV2.S COVID-19 vaccine or a placebo. CDR3 DNA sequence: TGTGCCAGCAGCTTGGCAGGGGGCGCGGGAGCTTTCTTT. This translates into CASSLAGGAGAFF. Drawing the rest from reference TRBV5-4 and TRBJ1-1, the complete variable domain is ETGVTQSPTHLIKTRGQQVTLRCSSQSGHNTVSWYQQALGQGPQFIFQYYREEENGRGNFPPRFSGLQFPNYSSELNVNALELDDSALYLCASSLAGGAGAFFGQGTRLTVV.